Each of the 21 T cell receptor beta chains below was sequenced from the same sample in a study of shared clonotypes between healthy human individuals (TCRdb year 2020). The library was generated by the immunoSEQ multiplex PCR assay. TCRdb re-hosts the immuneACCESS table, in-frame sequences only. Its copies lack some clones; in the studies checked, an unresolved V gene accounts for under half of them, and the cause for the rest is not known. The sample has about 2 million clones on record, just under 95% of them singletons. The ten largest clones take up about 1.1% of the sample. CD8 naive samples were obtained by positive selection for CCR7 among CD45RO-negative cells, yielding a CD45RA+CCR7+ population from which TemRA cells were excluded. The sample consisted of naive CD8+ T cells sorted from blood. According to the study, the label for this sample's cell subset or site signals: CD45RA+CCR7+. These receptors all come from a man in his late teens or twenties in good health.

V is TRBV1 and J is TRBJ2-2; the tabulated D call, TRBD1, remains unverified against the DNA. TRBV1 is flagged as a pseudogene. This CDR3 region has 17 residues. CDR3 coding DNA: TGCACCAGCAGCCGACAACGGCGAAGGGGTATCACCGGGGAGCTGTTTTTT. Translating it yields CTSSRQRRRGITGELFF.

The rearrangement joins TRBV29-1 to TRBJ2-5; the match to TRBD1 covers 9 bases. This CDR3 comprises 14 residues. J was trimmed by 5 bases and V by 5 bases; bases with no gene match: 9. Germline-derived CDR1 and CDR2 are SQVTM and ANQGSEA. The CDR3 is CSVRAGTGKETQYF. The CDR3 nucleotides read TGCAGCGTTCGAGCCGGGACAGGGAAGGAGACCCAGTACTTC.

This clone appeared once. The CDR3 region has the DNA TGTGCCAGCAGTTTATTTGTCCGGGACTCCTACAATGAGCAGTTCTTC. Its protein product is CASSLFVRDSYNEQFF. The chain combines TRBV27 with TRBJ2-1, with D possibly being TRBD2 (5 bases). The V gene lost 1 base and the J gene lost 0 bases, with 10 bases spanning the gap. The CDR3 covers 16 residues. CDR1 and CDR2 from the germline V gene are MNHEY and SMNVEV (reference sequence).

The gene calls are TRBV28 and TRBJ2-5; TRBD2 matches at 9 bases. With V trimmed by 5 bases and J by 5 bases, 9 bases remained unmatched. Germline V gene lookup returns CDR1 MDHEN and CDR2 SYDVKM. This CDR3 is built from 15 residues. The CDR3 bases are TGTGCCAGCAGTCCCCTGCGGGGGGGCCGGGAGACCCAGTACTTC. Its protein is CASSPLRGGRETQYF.

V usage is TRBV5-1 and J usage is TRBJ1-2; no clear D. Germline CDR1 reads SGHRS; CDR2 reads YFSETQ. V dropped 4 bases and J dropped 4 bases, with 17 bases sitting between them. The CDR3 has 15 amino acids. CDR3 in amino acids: CASSLDSPSGYGYTF. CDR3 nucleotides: TGCGCCAGCAGCCTGGACTCCCCGTCGGGCTATGGCTACACCTTC. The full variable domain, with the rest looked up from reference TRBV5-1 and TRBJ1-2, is KAGVTQTPRYLIKTRGQQVTLSCSPISGHRSVSWYQQTPGQGLQFLFEYFSETQRNKGNFPGRFSGRQFSNSRSEMNVSTLELGDSALYLCASSLDSPSGYGYTFGSGTRLTVV.

The CDR3 coding sequence is TGTGCCAGCACGCCGGGAACCTCTGGAAACACCATATATTTT. It yields the protein CASTPGTSGNTIYF. The chain combines TRBV7-9 with TRBJ1-3; no clear D. This CDR3 comprises 14 residues. The V and J ends lost 7 bases and 0 bases respectively, with 10 bases between them. The V gene's germline CDR1 is SEHNR and CDR2 FQNEAQ (reference sequence).

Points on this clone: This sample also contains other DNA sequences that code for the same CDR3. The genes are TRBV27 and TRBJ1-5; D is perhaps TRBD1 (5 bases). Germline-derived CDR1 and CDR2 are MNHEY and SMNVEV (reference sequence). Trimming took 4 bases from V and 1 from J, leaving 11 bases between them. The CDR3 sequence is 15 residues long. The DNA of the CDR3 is TGTGCCAGCAGTTCGGGACTGGGGAGCAATCAGCCCCAGCATTTT. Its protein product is CASSSGLGSNQPQHF.

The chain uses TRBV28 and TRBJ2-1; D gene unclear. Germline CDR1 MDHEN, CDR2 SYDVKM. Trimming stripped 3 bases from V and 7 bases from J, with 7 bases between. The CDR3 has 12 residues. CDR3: CASSFIWNEQFF. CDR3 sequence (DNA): TGTGCCAGCAGTTTTATCTGGAATGAGCAGTTCTTC.

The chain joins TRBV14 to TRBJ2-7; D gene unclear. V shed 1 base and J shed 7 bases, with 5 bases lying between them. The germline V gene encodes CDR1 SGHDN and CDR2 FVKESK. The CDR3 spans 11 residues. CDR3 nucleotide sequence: TGTGCCAGCAGCCAAGTGGGGGAGCAGTACTTC. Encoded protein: CASSQVGEQYF.

The CDR3 here is CASSLGGPQGPGRVETQYF. In DNA form, the CDR3 reads TGCGCCAGCAGCTTAGGTGGCCCACAGGGTCCGGGTCGAGTAGAGACCCAGTACTTC. The chain links TRBV5-1 to TRBJ2-5; D may be TRBD1 (6 bases). Trimming took off 2 bases at V and 4 bases at J, with 27 bases between the two ends. The germline CDR1 and CDR2 sequences are SGHRS and YFSETQ. The CDR3 totals 19 residues.

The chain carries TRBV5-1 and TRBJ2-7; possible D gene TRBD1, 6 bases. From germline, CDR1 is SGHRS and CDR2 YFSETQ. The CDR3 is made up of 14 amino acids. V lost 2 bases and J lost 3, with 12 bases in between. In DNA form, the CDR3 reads TGCGCCAGCAGCTTAGGGGGTGATCGCTACGAGCAGTACTTC. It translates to CASSLGGDRYEQYF.

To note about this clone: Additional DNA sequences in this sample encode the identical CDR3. CDR3: CASSLPGDNEQFF. CDR3 in DNA: TGCGCCAGCAGCTTGCCAGGGGATAATGAGCAGTTCTTC. The chain employs TRBV5-1 and TRBJ2-1, with a weak D call TRBD1 (6 bases). V lost 1 base and J lost 7, with 9 bases in between. The germline V gene has CDR1 SGHRS and CDR2 YFSETQ. This CDR3 region has 13 residues.

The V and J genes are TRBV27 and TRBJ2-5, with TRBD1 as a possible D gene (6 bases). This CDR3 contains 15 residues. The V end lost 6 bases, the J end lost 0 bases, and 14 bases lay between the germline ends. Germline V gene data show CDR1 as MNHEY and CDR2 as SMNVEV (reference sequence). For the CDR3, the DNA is TGTGCCAGCAGAATAAAACAGGGATACCAAGAGACCCAGTACTTC. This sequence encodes CASRIKQGYQETQYF.

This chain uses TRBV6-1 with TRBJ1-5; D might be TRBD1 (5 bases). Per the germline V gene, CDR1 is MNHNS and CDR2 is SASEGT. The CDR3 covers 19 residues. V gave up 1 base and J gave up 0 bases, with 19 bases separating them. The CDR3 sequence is CASSEEGVVGGYSNQPQHF. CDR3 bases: TGTGCCAGCAGTGAAGAAGGAGTGGTGGGGGGATATAGCAATCAGCCCCAGCATTTT.

In nucleotides, the CDR3 is TGTGCCTGGAGTTGGGGAGGGGCGAGCTCCTACGAGCAGTACTTC. Translated, it gives CAWSWGGASSYEQYF. This chain joins TRBV30 and TRBJ2-7; 7 bases fit TRBD2. J lost 0 bases, V lost 2 bases, and 7 bases had no gene match. Germline V lookup: CDR1 GTSNPN, CDR2 SVGIG (reference sequence). The CDR3 spans 15 residues. Full variable domain (rest looked up from reference TRBV30 and TRBJ2-7): SQTIHQWPATLVQPVGSPLSLECTVEGTSNPNLYWYRQAAGRGLQLLFYSVGIGQISSEVPQNLSASRPQDRQFILSSKKLLLSDSGFYLCAWSWGGASSYEQYFGPGTRLTVT.

CDR3 DNA: TGTGCCAGCAGTTTAAGGTCTGGCTACGAGCAGTACTTC. Translated, it gives CASSLRSGYEQYF. The V gene is TRBV28, the J gene TRBJ2-7, with D uncertain. Trimming left V 2 bases short and J 3 bases short, with 8 bases between. Germline V gene sequence: CDR1 MDHEN, CDR2 SYDVKM. The CDR3 is 13 amino acids.

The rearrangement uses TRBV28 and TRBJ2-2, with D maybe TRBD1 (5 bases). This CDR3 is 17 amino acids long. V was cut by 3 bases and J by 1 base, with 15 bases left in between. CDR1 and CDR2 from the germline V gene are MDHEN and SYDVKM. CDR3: CASSFGRTLWNTGELFF. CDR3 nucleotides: TGTGCCAGCAGTTTCGGAAGGACACTCTGGAACACCGGGGAGCTGTTTTTT.

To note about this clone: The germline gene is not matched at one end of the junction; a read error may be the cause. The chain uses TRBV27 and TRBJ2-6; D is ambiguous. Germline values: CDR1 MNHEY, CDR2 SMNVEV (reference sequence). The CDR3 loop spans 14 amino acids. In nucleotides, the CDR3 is TGTGCCAGCAGTTTTGGCTCTGGGGTCAACGTCCTGACTTTC. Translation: CASSFGSGVNVLTF.

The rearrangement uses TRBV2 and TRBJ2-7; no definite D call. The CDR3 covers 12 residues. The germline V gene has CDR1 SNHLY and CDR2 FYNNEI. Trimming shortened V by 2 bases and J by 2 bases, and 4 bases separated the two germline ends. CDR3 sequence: CASSERTYEQYF. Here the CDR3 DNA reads TGTGCCAGCAGTGAAAGGACCTACGAGCAGTACTTC. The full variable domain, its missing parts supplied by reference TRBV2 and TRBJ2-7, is EPEVTQTPSHQVTQMGQEVILRCVPISNHLYFYWYRQILGQKVEFLVSFYNNEISEKSEIFDDQFSVERPDGSNFTLKIRSTKLEDSAMYFCASSERTYEQYFGPGTRLTVT.

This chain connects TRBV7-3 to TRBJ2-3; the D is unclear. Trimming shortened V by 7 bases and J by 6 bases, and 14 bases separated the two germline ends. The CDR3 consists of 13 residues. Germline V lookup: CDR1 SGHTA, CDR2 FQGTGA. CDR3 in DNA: TGTGCCAGCACCACTGGGCCTCTGGATACGCAGTATTTT. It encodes CASTTGPLDTQYF.

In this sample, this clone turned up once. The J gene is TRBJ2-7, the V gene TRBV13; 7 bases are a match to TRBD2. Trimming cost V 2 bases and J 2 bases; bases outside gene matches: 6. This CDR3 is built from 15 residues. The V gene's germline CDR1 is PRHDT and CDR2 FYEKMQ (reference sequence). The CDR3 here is CASSLPAGNPYEQYF. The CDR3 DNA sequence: TGTGCCAGCAGCTTACCAGCGGGAAATCCCTACGAGCAGTACTTC.